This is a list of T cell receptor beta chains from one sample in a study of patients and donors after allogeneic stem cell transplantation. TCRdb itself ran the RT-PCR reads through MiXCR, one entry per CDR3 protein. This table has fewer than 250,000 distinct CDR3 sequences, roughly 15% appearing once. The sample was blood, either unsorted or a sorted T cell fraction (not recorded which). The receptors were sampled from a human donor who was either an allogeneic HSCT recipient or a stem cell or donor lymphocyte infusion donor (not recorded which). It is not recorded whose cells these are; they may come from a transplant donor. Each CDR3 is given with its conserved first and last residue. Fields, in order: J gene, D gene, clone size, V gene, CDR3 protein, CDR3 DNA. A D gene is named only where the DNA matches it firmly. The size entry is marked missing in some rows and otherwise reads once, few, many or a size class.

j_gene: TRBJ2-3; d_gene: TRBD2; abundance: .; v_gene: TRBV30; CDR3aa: CAWGGSLDTQYF; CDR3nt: TGTGCTTGGGGGGGGAGTTTAGATACGCAGTATTTT
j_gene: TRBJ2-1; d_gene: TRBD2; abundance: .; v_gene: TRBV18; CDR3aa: CASSPPGLDYYNEQFF; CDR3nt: TGTGCCAGCTCACCACCGGGACTAGACTACTACAATGAGCAGTTCTTC
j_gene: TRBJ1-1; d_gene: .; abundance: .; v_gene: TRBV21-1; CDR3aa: CASSETLQVYQGNYTEAFF; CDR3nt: TGTGCCAGCAGCGAAACGTTGCAGGTCTACCAAGGGAACTACACTGAAGCTTTCTTT
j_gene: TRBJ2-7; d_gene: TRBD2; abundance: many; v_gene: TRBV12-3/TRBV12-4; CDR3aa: CASSPTTSGSYEQYF; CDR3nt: TGTGCCAGCAGTCCCACGACTAGCGGGAGTTACGAGCAGTACTTC
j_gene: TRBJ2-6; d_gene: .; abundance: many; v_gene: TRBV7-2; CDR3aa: CASSLTSSSGANVLTF; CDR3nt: TGTGCCAGCAGCTTAACAAGTTCCTCTGGGGCCAACGTCCTGACTTTC
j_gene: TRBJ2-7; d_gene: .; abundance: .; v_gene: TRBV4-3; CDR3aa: CASSIGGGSSYEQYF; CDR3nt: TGCGCCAGCAGCATAGGGGGTGGGAGCTCCTACGAGCAGTACTTC
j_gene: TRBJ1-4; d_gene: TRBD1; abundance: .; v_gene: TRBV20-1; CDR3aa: CSARDRRFNEKLFF; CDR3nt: TGCAGTGCTAGGGACAGGAGATTTAATGAAAAACTGTTTTTT
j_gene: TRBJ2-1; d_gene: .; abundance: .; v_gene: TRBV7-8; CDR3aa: CASSFPPNWGSHNEQFF; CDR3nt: TGTGCCAGCAGCTTCCCGCCGAATTGGGGAAGTCACAATGAGCAGTTCTTC
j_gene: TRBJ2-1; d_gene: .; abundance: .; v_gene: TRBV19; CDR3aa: CASSIRIGYNEQFF; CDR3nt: TGTGCCAGTAGTATCCGAATCGGCTACAATGAGCAGTTCTTC
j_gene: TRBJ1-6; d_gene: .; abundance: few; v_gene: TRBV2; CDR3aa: CASSEPGTITPLHF; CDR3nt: TGTGCCAGCAGTGAACCCGGGACAATTACCCCCCTCCACTTT
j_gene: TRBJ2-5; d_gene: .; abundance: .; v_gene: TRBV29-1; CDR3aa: CSVGTSETQYF; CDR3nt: TGCAGCGTCGGGACCTCGGAGACCCAGTACTTC
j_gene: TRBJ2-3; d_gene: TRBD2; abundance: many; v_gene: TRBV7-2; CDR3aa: CASSLAGRGVTDTQYF; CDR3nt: TGTGCCAGCAGCTTAGCAGGGCGGGGGGTGACAGATACGCAGTATTTT
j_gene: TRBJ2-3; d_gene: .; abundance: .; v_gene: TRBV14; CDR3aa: CASSRAGSDTQYF; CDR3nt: TGTGCCAGCAGCCGGGCAGGGTCAGATACGCAGTATTTT
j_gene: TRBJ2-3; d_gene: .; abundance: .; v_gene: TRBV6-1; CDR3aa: CASRKASASTDTQYF; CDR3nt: TGTGCCAGCAGGAAGGCTAGTGCTAGCACAGATACGCAGTATTTT
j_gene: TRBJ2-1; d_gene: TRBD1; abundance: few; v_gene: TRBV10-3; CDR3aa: CAITSDRVRNEQFF; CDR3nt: TGTGCCATCACCTCGGACAGGGTAAGGAATGAGCAGTTCTTC
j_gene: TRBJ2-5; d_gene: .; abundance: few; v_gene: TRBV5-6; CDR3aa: CASSPLTRRETQYF; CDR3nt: TGTGCCAGCAGCCCCCTAACTAGGAGAGAGACCCAGTACTTC
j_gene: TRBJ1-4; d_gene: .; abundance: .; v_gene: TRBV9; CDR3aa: CASGDTVGANEKLFF; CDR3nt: TGTGCCAGCGGTGACACAGTTGGGGCTAATGAAAAACTGTTTTTT
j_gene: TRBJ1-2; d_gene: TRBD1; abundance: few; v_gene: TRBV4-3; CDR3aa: CASSQGTGGGYTF; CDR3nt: TGCGCCAGCAGCCAAGGGACAGGGGGCGGCTACACCTTC
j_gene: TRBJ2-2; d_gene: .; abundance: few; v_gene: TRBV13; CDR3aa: CASSLGGVAIGELFF; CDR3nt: TGTGCCAGCAGCTTAGGAGGTGTTGCGATCGGGGAGCTGTTTTTT
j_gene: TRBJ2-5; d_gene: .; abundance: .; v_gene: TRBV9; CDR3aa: CASSRGQGRQETQYF; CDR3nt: TGTGCCAGCAGCAGAGGGCAGGGGAGGCAAGAGACCCAGTACTTC
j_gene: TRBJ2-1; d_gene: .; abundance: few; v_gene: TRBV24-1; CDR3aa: CATTRGAGNEQFF; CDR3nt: TGTGCCACCACCAGGGGAGCAGGGAATGAGCAGTTCTTC
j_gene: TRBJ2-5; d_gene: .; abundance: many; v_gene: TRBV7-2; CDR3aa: CASSPPATQETQYF; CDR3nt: TGTGCCAGCAGCCCACCGGCTACCCAAGAGACCCAGTACTTC
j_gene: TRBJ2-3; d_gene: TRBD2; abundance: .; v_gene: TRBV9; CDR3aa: CASSVGAGGRTDTQYF; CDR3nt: TGTGCCAGCAGCGTAGGGGCGGGGGGGCGGACAGATACGCAGTATTTT